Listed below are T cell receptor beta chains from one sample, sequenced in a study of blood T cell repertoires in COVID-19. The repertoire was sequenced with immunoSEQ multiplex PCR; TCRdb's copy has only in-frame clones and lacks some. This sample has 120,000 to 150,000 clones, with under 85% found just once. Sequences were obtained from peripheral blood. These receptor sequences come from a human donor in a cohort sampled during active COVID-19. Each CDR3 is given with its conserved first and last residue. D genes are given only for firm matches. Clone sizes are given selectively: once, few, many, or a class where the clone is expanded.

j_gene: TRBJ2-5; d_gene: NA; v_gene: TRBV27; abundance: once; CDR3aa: CATSTGGQETQYF; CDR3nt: TGTGCCACCTCAACGGGGGGCCAGGAGACCCAGTACTTC
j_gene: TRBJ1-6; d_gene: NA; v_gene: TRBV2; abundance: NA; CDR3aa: CASSEDSSSSYNSPLHF; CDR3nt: TGTGCCAGCAGTGAAGATTCGTCGAGCTCCTATAATTCACCCCTCCACTTT
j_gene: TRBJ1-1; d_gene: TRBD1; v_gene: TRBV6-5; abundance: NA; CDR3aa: CATGGAGWGAEAFF; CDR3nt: TGTGCCACAGGGGGTGCCGGGTGGGGCGCTGAAGCTTTCTTT
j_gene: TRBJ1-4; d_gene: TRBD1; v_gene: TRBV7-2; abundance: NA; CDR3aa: CASRAGTGEKLFF; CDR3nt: TGTGCCAGCAGGGCCGGGACAGGGGAAAAACTGTTTTTT
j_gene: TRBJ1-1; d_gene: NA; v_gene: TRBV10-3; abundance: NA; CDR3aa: CAISYKTGATEAFF; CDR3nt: TGTGCCATCAGTTATAAGACAGGAGCCACTGAAGCTTTCTTT
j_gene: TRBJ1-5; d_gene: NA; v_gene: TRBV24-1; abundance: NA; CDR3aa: CATSDPTVIQPQHF; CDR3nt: TGTGCCACCAGTGATCCGACAGTCATTCAGCCCCAGCATTTT
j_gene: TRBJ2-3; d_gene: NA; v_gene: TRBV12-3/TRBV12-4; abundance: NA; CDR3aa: CASSRRGPDTQYF; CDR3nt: TGTGCCAGCAGCCGACGCGGCCCAGATACGCAGTATTTT
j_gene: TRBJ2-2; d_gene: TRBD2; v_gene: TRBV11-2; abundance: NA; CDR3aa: CASAPIAGNTGELFF; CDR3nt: TGTGCCAGCGCACCCATAGCGGGGAACACCGGGGAGCTGTTTTTT
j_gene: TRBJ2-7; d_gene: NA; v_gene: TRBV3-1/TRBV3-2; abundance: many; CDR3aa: CASSRNPWGGASYEQYF; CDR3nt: TGTGCCAGCAGCCGTAATCCTTGGGGGGGGGCCTCCTACGAGCAGTACTTC
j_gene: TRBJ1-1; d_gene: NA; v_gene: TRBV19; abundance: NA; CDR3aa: CASKGDPMNTEAFF; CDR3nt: TGTGCCAGTAAGGGAGACCCTATGAACACTGAAGCTTTCTTT
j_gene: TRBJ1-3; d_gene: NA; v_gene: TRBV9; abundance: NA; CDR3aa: CASSGRQDWNTIYF; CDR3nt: TGTGCCAGCAGCGGGAGGCAGGATTGGAACACCATATATTTT
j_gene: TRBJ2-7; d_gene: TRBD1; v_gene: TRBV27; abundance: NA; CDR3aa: CASSDRGTSYEQYF; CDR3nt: TGTGCCAGCAGCGACAGGGGAACATCCTACGAGCAGTACTTC
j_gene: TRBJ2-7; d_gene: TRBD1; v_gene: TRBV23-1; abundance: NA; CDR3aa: CASSQHLRDRGIILGDEQYF; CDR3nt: TGCGCCAGCAGTCAACATCTCCGGGACAGGGGAATTATTCTGGGCGACGAGCAGTACTTC
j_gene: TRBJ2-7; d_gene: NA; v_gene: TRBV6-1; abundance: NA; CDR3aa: CASSEVDTYEQYF; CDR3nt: TGTGCCAGCAGTGAAGTCGACACCTACGAGCAGTACTTC
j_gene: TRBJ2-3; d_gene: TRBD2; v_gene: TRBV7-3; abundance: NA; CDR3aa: CASSSRGSGGEVTQYF; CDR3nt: TGTGCCAGCAGCTCCCGAGGGTCGGGGGGAGAGGTTACGCAGTATTTT
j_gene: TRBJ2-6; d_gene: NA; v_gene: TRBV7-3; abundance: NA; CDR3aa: CASSPTGGLGANVLTF; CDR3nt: TGTGCCAGCAGCCCAACCGGAGGGTTGGGGGCCAACGTCCTGACTTTC
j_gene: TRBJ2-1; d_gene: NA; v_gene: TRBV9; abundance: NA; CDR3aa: CASSVEIAAEQFF; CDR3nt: TGTGCCAGCAGCGTAGAGATAGCGGCAGAGCAGTTCTTC
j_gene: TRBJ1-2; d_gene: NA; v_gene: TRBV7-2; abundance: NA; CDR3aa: CASSLGRDGYTF; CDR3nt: TGTGCCAGCAGCTTAGGCAGGGATGGCTACACCTTC
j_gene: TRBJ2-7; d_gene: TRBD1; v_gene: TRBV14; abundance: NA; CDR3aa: CASSPKTRQGFYEQYF; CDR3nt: TGTGCCAGCAGCCCCAAGACGAGACAGGGCTTCTACGAGCAGTACTTC
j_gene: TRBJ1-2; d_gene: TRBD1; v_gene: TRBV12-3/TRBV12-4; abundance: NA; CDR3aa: CASSRDRGLSYTF; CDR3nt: TGTGCCAGCAGTCGGGACAGGGGGCTGAGCTACACCTTC
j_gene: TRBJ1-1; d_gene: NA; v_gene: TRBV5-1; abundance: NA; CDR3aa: CASSLVPGLANTEAFF; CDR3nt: TGCGCCAGCAGCTTGGTCCCGGGGTTGGCGAACACTGAAGCTTTCTTT
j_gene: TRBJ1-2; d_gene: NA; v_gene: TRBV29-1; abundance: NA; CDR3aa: CSVEFSGEYGYTF; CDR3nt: TGCAGCGTTGAATTTTCAGGGGAGTATGGCTACACCTTC
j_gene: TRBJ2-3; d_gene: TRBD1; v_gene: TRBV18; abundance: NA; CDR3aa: CASSPGQVSTDTQYF; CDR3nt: TGTGCCAGCTCACCCGGACAGGTTAGCACAGATACGCAGTATTTT
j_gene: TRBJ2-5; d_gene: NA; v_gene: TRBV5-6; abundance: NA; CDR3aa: CASSLWGPGETQYF; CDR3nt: TGTGCCAGCAGCTTGTGGGGGCCGGGAGAGACCCAGTACTTC
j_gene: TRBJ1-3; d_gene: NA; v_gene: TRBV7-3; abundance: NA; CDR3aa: CASSLNTGFGNTIYF; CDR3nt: TGTGCCAGCAGCTTAAACACAGGGTTTGGAAACACCATATATTTT
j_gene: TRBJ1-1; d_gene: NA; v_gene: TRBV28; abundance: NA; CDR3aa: CASSLYRANTEAFF; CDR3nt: TGTGCCAGCAGTTTATACAGGGCGAACACTGAAGCTTTCTTT
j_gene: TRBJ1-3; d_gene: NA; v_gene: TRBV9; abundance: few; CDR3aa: CASSVEGYSGNTIYF; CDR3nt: TGTGCCAGCAGCGTAGAGGGGTATTCTGGAAACACCATATATTTT
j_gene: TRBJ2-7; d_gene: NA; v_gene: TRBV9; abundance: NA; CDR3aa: CASSARGKGYEQYF; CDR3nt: TGTGCCAGCAGCGCCAGGGGAAAGGGATACGAGCAGTACTTC
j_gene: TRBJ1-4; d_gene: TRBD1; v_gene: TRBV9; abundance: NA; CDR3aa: CASSAVTGVNEKLFF; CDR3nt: TGTGCCAGCAGCGCGGTGACAGGGGTTAATGAAAAACTGTTTTTT
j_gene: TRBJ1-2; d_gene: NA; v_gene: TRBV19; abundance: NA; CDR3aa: CASGVSYGYTF; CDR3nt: TGTGCCTCCGGGGTTTCATATGGCTACACCTTC
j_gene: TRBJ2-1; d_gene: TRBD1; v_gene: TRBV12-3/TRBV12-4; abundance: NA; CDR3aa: CASTHTGGNEQFF; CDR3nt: TGTGCCAGCACCCATACAGGGGGCAATGAGCAGTTCTTC
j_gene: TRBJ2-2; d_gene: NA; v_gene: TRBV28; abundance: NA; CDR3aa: CASDGPTGELFF; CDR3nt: TGTGCCAGCGATGGGCCAACCGGGGAGCTGTTTTTT
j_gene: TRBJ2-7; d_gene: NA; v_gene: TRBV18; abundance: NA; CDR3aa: CASSPFRGAPFEQYF; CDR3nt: TGTGCCAGCTCACCATTTCGGGGGGCGCCGTTCGAGCAGTACTTC
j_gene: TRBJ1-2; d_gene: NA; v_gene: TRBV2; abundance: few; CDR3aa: CASSSRVVNYGYTF; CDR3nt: TGTGCCAGCAGCTCCAGGGTGGTGAACTATGGCTACACCTTC
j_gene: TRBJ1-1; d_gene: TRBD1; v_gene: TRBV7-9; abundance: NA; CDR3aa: CASSFSGGQGAAEAFF; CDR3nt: TGTGCCAGCAGCTTTTCCGGAGGACAGGGGGCGGCTGAAGCTTTCTTT
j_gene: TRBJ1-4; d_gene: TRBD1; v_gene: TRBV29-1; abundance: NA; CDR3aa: CSVVGQGGEKLFF; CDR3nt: TGCAGCGTCGTGGGACAGGGCGGAGAAAAACTGTTTTTT
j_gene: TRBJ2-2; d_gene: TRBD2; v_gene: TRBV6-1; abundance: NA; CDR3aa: CASSVTSGVNTGELFF; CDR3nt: TGTGCCAGCAGTGTAACTAGCGGGGTGAACACCGGGGAGCTGTTTTTT
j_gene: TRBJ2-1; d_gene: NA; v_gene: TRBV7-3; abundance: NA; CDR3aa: CASSPSPVYNEQFF; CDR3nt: TGTGCCAGCAGCCCTAGTCCCGTTTACAATGAGCAGTTCTTC
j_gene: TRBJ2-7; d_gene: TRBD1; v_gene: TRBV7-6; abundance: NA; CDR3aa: CASSQGQGESYEQYF; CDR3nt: TGTGCCAGCAGCCAAGGACAGGGGGAGTCCTACGAGCAGTACTTC
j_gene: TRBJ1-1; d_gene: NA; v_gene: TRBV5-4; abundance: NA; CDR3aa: CASSLQGFTEAFF; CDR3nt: TGTGCCAGCAGCTTGCAGGGGTTCACTGAAGCTTTCTTT
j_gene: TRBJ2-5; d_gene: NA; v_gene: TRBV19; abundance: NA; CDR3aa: CASSSRTKQETQYF; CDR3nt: TGTGCCAGTAGTTCTCGGACTAAACAAGAGACCCAGTACTTC
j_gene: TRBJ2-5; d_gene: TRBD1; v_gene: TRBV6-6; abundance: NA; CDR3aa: CASSMATGGPETQYF; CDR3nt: TGTGCCAGCAGTATGGCCACAGGGGGCCCGGAGACCCAGTACTTC
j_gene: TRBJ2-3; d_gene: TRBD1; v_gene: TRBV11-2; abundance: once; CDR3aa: CASSFGQGVGDTQYF; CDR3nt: TGTGCCAGCAGCTTTGGACAGGGTGTTGGAGATACGCAGTATTTT
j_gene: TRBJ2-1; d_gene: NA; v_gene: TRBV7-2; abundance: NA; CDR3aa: CASSGLAVTMQFF; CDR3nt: TGTGCCAGCAGTGGGCTAGCAGTGACAATGCAGTTCTTC
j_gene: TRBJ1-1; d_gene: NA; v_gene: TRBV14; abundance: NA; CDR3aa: CASSHGQGLNTEAFF; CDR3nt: TGTGCCAGCAGCCATGGGCAGGGGCTGAACACTGAAGCTTTCTTT
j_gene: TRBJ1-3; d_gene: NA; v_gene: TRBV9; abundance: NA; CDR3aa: CASSVGGNSGNTIYF; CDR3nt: TGTGCCAGCAGCGTAGGGGGCAACTCTGGAAACACCATATATTTT
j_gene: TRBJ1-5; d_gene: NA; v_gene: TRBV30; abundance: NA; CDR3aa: CAWSSGNQPQHF; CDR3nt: TGTGCCTGGAGCAGCGGCAATCAGCCCCAGCATTTT
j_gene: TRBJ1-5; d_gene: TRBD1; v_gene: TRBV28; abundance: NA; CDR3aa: CASRPGRTGGPNQPQHF; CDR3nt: TGTGCCAGCAGACCAGGCCGGACAGGGGGTCCGAATCAGCCCCAGCATTTT
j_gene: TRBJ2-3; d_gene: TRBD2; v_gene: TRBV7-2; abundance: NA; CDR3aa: CASSNVAGGQGTQYF; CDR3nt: TGTGCCAGCAGCAATGTAGCGGGGGGCCAGGGTACGCAGTATTTT
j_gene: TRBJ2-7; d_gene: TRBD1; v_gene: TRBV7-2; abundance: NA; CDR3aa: CASSLVRTGIYEQYF; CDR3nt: TGTGCCAGCAGCTTAGTAAGGACAGGGATCTACGAGCAGTACTTC
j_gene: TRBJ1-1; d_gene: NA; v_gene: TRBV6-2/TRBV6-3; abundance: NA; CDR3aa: CASSFRDPTEAFF; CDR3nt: TGTGCCAGCAGTTTCAGGGATCCGACTGAAGCTTTCTTT
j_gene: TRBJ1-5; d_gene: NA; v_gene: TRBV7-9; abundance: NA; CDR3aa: CASSSGSHQPQHF; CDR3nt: TGTGCCAGCAGCTCAGGGTCCCATCAGCCCCAGCATTTT
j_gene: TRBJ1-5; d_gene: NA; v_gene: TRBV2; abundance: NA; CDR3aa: CATNGARGNQPQHF; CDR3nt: TGTGCCACCAATGGGGCCAGGGGAAATCAGCCCCAGCATTTT
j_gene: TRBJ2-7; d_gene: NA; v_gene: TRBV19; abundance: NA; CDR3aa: CASSIGGPLYEQYF; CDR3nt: TGTGCCAGTAGTATAGGCGGGCCACTTTACGAGCAGTACTTC